The 17 T cell receptor beta chains given below trace back to one sample, sequenced in a study of glioma-infiltrating T cells after dendritic cell vaccination. This table comes from immunoSEQ multiplex PCR, and its TCRdb copy is limited to in-frame clones, with some not included. The sample gives 100,000 or so clones, 65% to 90% of which show up once; about a sixth is in the top ten. The source was blood, collected before dendritic cell vaccination. The source is a human donor with glioblastoma.

The gene calls are TRBV7-6 and TRBJ1-4, with unresolved D. CDR3 length: 15 residues. Germline CDR1 and CDR2: SGHVS and FNYEAQ. Trimming took off 1 base at V and 0 bases at J, with 6 bases between the two ends. The CDR3 DNA follows: TGTGCCAGCAGCTTAGTGTCCGCAACTAATGAAAAACTGTTTTTT. This encodes CASSLVSATNEKLFF. The full variable domain, completed using reference TRBV7-6 and TRBJ1-4, is GAGVSQSPRYKVTKRGQDVALRCDPISGHVSLYWYRQALGQGPEFLTYFNYEAQQDKSGLPNDRFSAERPEGSISTLTIQRTEQRDSAMYRCASSLVSATNEKLFFGSGTQLSVL.

This chain uses TRBV14 with TRBJ1-2; a weak D match, TRBD1 (5 bases). The ends were cut back, 3 bases at V and 6 bases at J, with 11 bases in the middle. CDR1 and CDR2 (germline): SGHDN, FVKESK. The CDR3 runs to 13 residues. This CDR3 reads CASSHQGRDGYTF. DNA for the CDR3: TGTGCCAGCAGCCACCAGGGAAGAGATGGCTACACCTTC.

The V gene is TRBV5-4, the J gene TRBJ1-4; possibly TRBD1 for D (6 bases). V lost 0 bases, J lost 7 bases, and 13 bases lay in between. The CDR3 spans 15 residues. CDR1 is SGHNT, CDR2 YYREEE, per germline (reference sequence). The CDR3: CASSLAVGGGEKLFF. As DNA, the CDR3 is TGTGCCAGCAGCTTGGCGGTAGGGGGGGGTGAAAAACTGTTTTTT.

This sequence joins TRBV13 and TRBJ2-5; 9 bases map to TRBD2. The junction had 10 bases not matched to a gene; V was cut back by 5 bases and J by 3 bases. The CDR3 extends over 16 amino acids. Germline V CDR1 and CDR2: PRHDT, FYEKMQ (reference sequence). DNA for the CDR3: TGTGCCAGCAGCCCCGGGGGGCGGGAGGGCGAAGAGACCCAGTACTTC. Its protein product is CASSPGGREGEETQYF. The variable domain in full, with the rest retrieved from reference TRBV13 and TRBJ2-5, is AAGVIQSPRHLIKEKRETATLKCYPIPRHDTVYWYQQGPGQDPQFLISFYEKMQSDKGSIPDRFSAQQFSDYHSELNMSSLELGDSALYFCASSPGGREGEETQYFGPGTRLLVL.

The V call is TRBV5-4, the J call TRBJ1-2, with D possibly TRBD1 on 5 matching bases. Trimming left V 0 bases short and J 3 bases short, with 9 bases between. The germline V gene has CDR1 SGHNT and CDR2 YYREEE (reference sequence). This CDR3 contains 14 residues. The CDR3 is CASSLAPGDYGYTF. CDR3 nucleotide sequence: TGTGCCAGCAGCTTGGCCCCGGGGGACTATGGCTACACCTTC.

The chain recombines TRBV7-2 with TRBJ2-1, with TRBD2 matching 9 bases. Germline V lookup: CDR1 SGHTA, CDR2 FQGNSA. This CDR3 has 15 amino acids. The J segment lost 8 bases and the V segment lost 5 bases, leaving 10 bases of the junction unmatched. CDR3 loop: CASSPGAGGHDEQFF. The CDR3, as DNA: TGTGCCAGCAGCCCAGGGGCGGGGGGGCACGATGAGCAGTTCTTC.

V usage is TRBV9 and J usage is TRBJ2-5; the D gene is possibly TRBD2 (6 bases). The CDR3 is made up of 17 amino acids. The ends were cut back, 1 base at V and 4 bases at J, with 20 bases in the middle. Germline V gene lookup returns CDR1 SGDLS and CDR2 YYNGEE. The CDR3 here is CASSVTSGVQHGETQYF. As DNA, the CDR3 is TGTGCCAGCAGCGTAACCTCGGGGGTTCAGCATGGAGAGACCCAGTACTTC.

The chain recombines TRBV29-1 with TRBJ2-3; 8 bases line up with TRBD1. The CDR3 spans 13 residues. CDR1 is SQVTM, CDR2 ANQGSEA, per germline. This CDR3 reads CRDDRGGTDTQYF. CDR3 nucleotides: TGCAGGGATGACAGGGGAGGCACAGATACGCAGTATTTT.

This clone has a handful of counts. This chain connects TRBV9 to TRBJ1-6; weak D call: TRBD1 (6 bases). Between the trimmed V and J ends, which lost 4 bases and 3 bases, there was a span of 14 bases. From germline, CDR1 is SGDLS and CDR2 YYNGEE. The CDR3 has 16 amino acids. CDR3 nucleotide sequence: TGTGCCAGCAGCCCACAGGACAGTTTCTATAATTCACCCCTCCACTTT. Its translation: CASSPQDSFYNSPLHF.

This clone was observed once. The chain has TRBV7-8 and TRBJ2-3; tentatively, D is TRBD1 (5 bases). V lost 1 base and J 1 base, leaving 9 bases between the germline ends. The CDR3 runs 15 residues. Germline V CDR1 and CDR2: SGHVS, FQNEAQ. The CDR3 DNA reads TGTGCCAGCAGCTTAGTTCCAGGGCGCACAGATACGCAGTATTTT. Translating it yields CASSLVPGRTDTQYF.

The gene calls are TRBV19 and TRBJ1-5; 8 positions match TRBD1. CDR1 LNHDA and CDR2 SQIVND come from the germline V gene (reference sequence). The V and J ends lost 10 bases and 6 bases, in that order; junction bases with no gene match: 5. The CDR3 length is 12 residues. CDR3 in amino acids: CATRQGSQPQHF. For the CDR3, the DNA is TGTGCCACCAGACAGGGGAGTCAGCCCCAGCATTTT.

This chain joins TRBV19 and TRBJ1-4; 7 bases align to TRBD1. Germline-derived CDR1 and CDR2 are LNHDA and SQIVND (reference sequence). The CDR3 consists of 13 residues. Trimming cost V 2 bases and J 7 bases; bases outside gene matches: 1. The chain's CDR3 is CASSIQGVEKLFF. The CDR3 DNA reads as TGTGCCAGTAGTATACAGGGGGTTGAAAAACTGTTTTTT.

This chain links TRBV6-6 with TRBJ1-5, with 8 bases fitting TRBD1. The V gene end was trimmed by 6 bases and the J gene end by 7 bases; junction bases not matched to a gene: 11. There are 15 residues in the CDR3. From germline, CDR1 is MNHNY and CDR2 SVGAGI (reference sequence). The CDR3 spells CASSDDRGFRQPQHF. The CDR3 bases are TGTGCCAGCAGCGACGACAGGGGCTTTAGGCAGCCCCAGCATTTT.

This chain links TRBV7-6 with TRBJ2-7, with 14 bases lining up with TRBD2. V was pared by 5 bases and J by 2 bases, with 8 bases of the junction left unmatched. Germline assignment: CDR1 SGHVS and CDR2 FNYEAQ. CDR3 length: 17 amino acids. As DNA, the CDR3 is TGTGCCAGCAGCGTGGAGACGGGACTAGCGGGGGCCTACGAGCAGTACTTC. It translates to CASSVETGLAGAYEQYF.

The chain employs TRBV28 and TRBJ2-3; 11 bases align to TRBD2. The germline CDR1 and CDR2 sequences are MDHEN and SYDVKM. This CDR3 has 20 residues. The V segment lost 3 bases and the J segment 1 base; nucleotides outside the gene matches: 15. CDR3 protein: CASSFPTGGLAETGTDTQYF. CDR3 DNA: TGTGCCAGCAGTTTTCCTACGGGGGGACTAGCGGAGACGGGCACAGATACGCAGTATTTT.

The chain uses TRBV9 and TRBJ1-1, with TRBD1 matching over 8 bases. V was pared by 3 bases and J by 1 base, with 2 bases of the junction left unmatched. The germline V gene has CDR1 SGDLS and CDR2 YYNGEE. The CDR3 runs to 14 residues. CDR3 loop: CASSADRGNTEAFF. CDR3 in DNA: TGTGCCAGCAGCGCAGACAGGGGGAACACTGAAGCTTTCTTT.

The rearrangement joins TRBV7-2 to TRBJ2-1; TRBD2 matches at 9 bases. CDR1 SGHTA and CDR2 FQGNSA come from the germline V gene. The CDR3 is 17 residues long. Unmatched junction bases numbered 13, after V lost 3 bases and J lost 7 bases. DNA for the CDR3: TGTGCCAGCAGCTTCAAAACGGGCGGGACTAGCTTTAATGAGCAGTTCTTC. Translation: CASSFKTGGTSFNEQFF.